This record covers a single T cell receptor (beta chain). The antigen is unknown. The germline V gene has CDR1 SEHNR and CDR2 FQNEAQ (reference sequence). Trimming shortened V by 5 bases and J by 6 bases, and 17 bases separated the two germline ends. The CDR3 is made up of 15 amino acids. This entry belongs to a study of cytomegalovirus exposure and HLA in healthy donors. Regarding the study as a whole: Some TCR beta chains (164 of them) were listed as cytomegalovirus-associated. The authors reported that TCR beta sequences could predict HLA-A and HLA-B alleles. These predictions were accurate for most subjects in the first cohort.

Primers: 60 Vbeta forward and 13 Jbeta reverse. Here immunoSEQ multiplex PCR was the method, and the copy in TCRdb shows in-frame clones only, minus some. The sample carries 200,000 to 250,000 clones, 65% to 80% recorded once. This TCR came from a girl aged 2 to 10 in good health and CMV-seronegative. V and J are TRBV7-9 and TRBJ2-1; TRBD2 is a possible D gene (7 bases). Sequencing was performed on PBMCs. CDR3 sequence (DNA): TGTGCCAGCAGCATAATAGGGGGGGAAGGCAATGAGCAGTTCTTC. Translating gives CASSIIGGEGNEQFF.